Listed below are T cell receptor beta chains from one sample, sequenced in a study of OX40 agonist ivuxolimab in advanced cancers. The protocol was immunoSEQ multiplex PCR, while the TCRdb copy is restricted to in-frame clones and leaves out a portion. The sample records about 53,000 clones, more than 75% being singletons. The specimen was CD4+ or CD8+ T cells sorted from blood, collected in a trial of the OX40 agonist ivuxolimab. Receptors were obtained from an adult with an advanced solid tumor such as melanoma, head and neck, liver or kidney cancer. Each CDR3 is given with its conserved first and last residue. The D gene is left open where the match is weak. Clone size is given for some rows only: seen once, a few or many times, or a class if the clone is expanded.

D	J	size	length	V	DNA	CDR3
.	TRBJ2-7	.	15	TRBV5-1	TGTGCCAGCAGCTTGGCCGGGAGTGGAGGCTACGAGCAGTACTTC	CASSLAGSGGYEQYF
TRBD2	TRBJ2-2	.	16	TRBV6-4	TGTGCCAGCAGTGACTCGAGCGGGGGCAACACCGGGGAGCTGTTTTTT	CASSDSSGGNTGELFF
TRBD2	TRBJ2-7	.	14	TRBV6-1	TGTGCCAGCAGCTTCCGGGGGGGCGCCCACGAGCAGTACTTC	CASSFRGGAHEQYF
.	TRBJ2-6	.	16	TRBV25-1	TGTGCCAGCAGTGAATATGGAAGGGGTGGGGCCAACGTCCTGACTTTC	CASSEYGRGGANVLTF
.	TRBJ1-5	.	12	TRBV11-3	TGTGCCAGCAGCTCGGTAAATCAGCCCCAGCATTTT	CASSSVNQPQHF
.	TRBJ1-2	.	11	TRBV28	TGTGGGGTCGGGGGTTTATATGGCTACACCTTC	CGVGGLYGYTF
TRBD1	TRBJ1-2	.	15	TRBV6-6	TGTGCCAGCAGTTACGGGGGGACAGTCTCTTATGGCTACACCTTC	CASSYGGTVSYGYTF
TRBD2	TRBJ2-5	.	15	TRBV5-1	TGCGCCAGCAGCTACACAGCGGGGGGCCAAGAGACCCAGTACTTC	CASSYTAGGQETQYF
TRBD2	TRBJ2-3	.	16	TRBV19	TGTGCCAGTAGTATCCGACTAGCGGGGGGGCCCGATACGCAGTATTTT	CASSIRLAGGPDTQYF
.	TRBJ2-7	few	16	TRBV27	TGTGCCAGCAGTATGTTCGCCGCGGACAGACAGTACGAGCAGTACTTC	CASSMFAADRQYEQYF
TRBD2	TRBJ2-2	.	16	TRBV9	TGTGCCAGCAGCGCCGGGACTAGCGCAAAGGCCGGGGAGCTGTTTTTT	CASSAGTSAKAGELFF
TRBD1	TRBJ1-3	.	14	TRBV7-9	TGTGCCAGCAGCTCTGGGACAGGGGGAAACACCATATATTTT	CASSSGTGGNTIYF
.	TRBJ1-5	.	18	TRBV21-1	TGTGCCAGCAGCTACCCTTTCAGGGAATCTCTTAGCAATCAGCCCCAGCATTTT	CASSYPFRESLSNQPQHF
.	TRBJ1-3	.	15	TRBV9	TGTGCCAGCAGCGTCGGTTCAAATACTGGAAACACCATATATTTT	CASSVGSNTGNTIYF
.	TRBJ2-6	once	16	TRBV6-6	TGTGCCAGCAGTCAACCCAGGGGGGCTGGGGCCAACGTCCTGACTTTC	CASSQPRGAGANVLTF
TRBD1	TRBJ2-1	few	13	TRBV2	TGTGCCAGCAGTGGACAGGGTTACAATGAGCAGTTCTTC	CASSGQGYNEQFF